This TCR beta chain comes out of a study of radiotherapy plus CTLA-4 blockade in lung cancer. The study's findings and limits: An expansion of tumor-derived TCR clones occurred in blood after radiotherapy plus ipilimumab.

Germline V gene sequence: CDR1 SEHNR, CDR2 FQNEAQ (reference sequence). Trimming cost V 1 base and J 4 bases, with 10 bases left between them. This CDR3 region has 14 residues. This clone has just a few counts. Its antigen is unknown. Here immunoSEQ multiplex PCR was the method, and the copy in TCRdb shows in-frame clones only, minus some. The data show 65,000 to 85,000 clones, around 76% seen once. This TCR was recovered from a human donor with non-small cell lung cancer whose response to radiotherapy plus ipilimumab could not be evaluated. Some clones in this sample may be carry-over from other donors' samples. This specimen consisted of peripheral blood, obtained from a patient treated with radiotherapy plus ipilimumab. The chain carries TRBV7-9 and TRBJ1-2; D call uncertain. The CDR3 here is CASSLVSDFYGYTF. CDR3 sequence (DNA): TGTGCCAGCAGCTTAGTGTCTGACTTCTATGGCTACACCTTC.